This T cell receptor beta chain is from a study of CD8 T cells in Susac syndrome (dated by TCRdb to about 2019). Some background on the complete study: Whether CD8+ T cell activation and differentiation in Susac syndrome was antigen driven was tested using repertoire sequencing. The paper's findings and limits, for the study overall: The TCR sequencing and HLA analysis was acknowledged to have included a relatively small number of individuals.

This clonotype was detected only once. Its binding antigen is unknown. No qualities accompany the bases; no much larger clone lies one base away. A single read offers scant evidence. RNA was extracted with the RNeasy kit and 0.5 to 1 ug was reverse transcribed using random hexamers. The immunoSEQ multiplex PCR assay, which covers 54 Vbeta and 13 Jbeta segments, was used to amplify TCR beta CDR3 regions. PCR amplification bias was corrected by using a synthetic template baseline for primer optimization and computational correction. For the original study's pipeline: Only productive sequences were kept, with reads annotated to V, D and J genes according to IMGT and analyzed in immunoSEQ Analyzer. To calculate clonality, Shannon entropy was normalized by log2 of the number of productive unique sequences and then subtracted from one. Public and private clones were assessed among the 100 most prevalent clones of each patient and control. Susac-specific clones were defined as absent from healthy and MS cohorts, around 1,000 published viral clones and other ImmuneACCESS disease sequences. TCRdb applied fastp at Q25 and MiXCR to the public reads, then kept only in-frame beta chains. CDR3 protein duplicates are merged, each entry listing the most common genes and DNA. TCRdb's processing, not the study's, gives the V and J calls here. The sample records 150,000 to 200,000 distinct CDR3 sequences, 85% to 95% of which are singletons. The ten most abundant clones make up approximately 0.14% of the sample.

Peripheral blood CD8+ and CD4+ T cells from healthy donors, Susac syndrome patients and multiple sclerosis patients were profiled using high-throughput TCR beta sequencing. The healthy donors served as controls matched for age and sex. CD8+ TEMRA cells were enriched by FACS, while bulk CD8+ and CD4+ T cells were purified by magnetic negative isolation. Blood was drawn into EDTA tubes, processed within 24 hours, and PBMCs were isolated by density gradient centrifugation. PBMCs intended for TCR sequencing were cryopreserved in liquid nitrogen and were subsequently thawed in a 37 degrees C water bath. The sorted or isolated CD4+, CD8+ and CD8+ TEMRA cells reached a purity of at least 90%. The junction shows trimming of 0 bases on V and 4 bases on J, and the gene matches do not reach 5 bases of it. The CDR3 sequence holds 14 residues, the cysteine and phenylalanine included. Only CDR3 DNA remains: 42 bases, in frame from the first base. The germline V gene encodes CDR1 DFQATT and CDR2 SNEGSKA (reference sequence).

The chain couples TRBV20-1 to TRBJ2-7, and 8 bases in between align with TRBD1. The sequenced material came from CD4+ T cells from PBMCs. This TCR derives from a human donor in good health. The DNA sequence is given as TGCAGTGCTAGAGAAATAACAGGGGGATACGAGCAGTACTTC. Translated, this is CSAREITGGYEQYF.